In this sample, the clone carrying this T cell receptor (beta chain) turned up many times. What it recognizes is unknown. This sample is part of a study of blood T cells in healthy people across ages. Study observations and caveats: Unsorted PBMC material precluded a definitive naive versus antigen-experienced comparison. Greater diversity and more naive CD4+ cells were seen in long-lived donors than in aged donors.

It was with a sample-barcoded 5' primer and a J-beta primer mix that a second PCR of roughly 7 to 11 cycles was run. A tag from a template-switch adaptor with 12 random nucleotides marked each cDNA molecule. Paired-end reads containing CDR3 totaled no fewer than 2.5 million for each sample. TCRdb reprocessed the 5' RACE reads with MiXCR, giving one entry per CDR3 protein. The repertoire holds hundreds of thousands of distinct CDR3 sequences, with approximately 21% as singletons. CDR1 MDHEN and CDR2 SYDVKM come from the germline V gene. The CDR3 consists of 19 residues. Trimming removed 5 bases at V and 1 base at J, with 25 bases between.

The chain couples TRBV28 to TRBJ2-3, with D possibly being TRBD1 (5 bases). This TCR was recovered from a man aged 65-85 years in good health. Material: blood. In DNA, the CDR3 is TGTGCCAGCAGTCCAGGGTTGGGGTTATCTGGATACCGCACAGATACGCAGTATTTT. Its protein product is CASSPGLGLSGYRTDTQYF.